These 32 T cell receptor beta chains were all obtained from the same sample, sequenced in a study of T cell changes during pregnancy in multiple sclerosis (dated by TCRdb to between 2018 and 2021). Receptors were amplified or captured by the immunoSEQ multiplex PCR assay. TCRdb carries this immuneACCESS record with in-frame sequences only. Its versions omit some clonotypes, under half of them owing to an unresolved V gene in the studies checked, with the rest unexplained. This sample holds roughly 40,000 clones; almost 95% were observed only once. The biggest ten clones account for less than 0.9% of the sample. Specimen: CD4+ T cells from peripheral blood mononuclear cells, collected before pregnancy. The receptors stem from a female donor with multiple sclerosis, enrolled in a pregnancy study.

The chain combines TRBV5-1 with TRBJ2-3; the match to TRBD2 covers 11 bases. Germline assignment: CDR1 SGHRS and CDR2 YFSETQ. The CDR3 consists of 18 residues. The junction had 11 bases not matched to a gene; V was cut back by 4 bases and J by 1 base. The CDR3 region has the DNA TGCGCCAGCAGCCGAGGCACTAGCGGGAGAGGGGGCACAGATACGCAGTATTTT. This codes for CASSRGTSGRGGTDTQYF.

This chain connects TRBV19 to TRBJ1-2; D possibly corresponds to TRBD1 (5 bases). The CDR3 runs to 14 residues. The germline CDR1 and CDR2 sequences are LNHDA and SQIVND (reference sequence). Trimming took off 6 bases at V and 8 bases at J, with 19 bases between the two ends. CDR3 in amino acids: CASSFNGQGGGYTF. In DNA, the CDR3 is TGTGCCAGTAGCTTTAATGGGCAGGGCGGCGGCTACACCTTC.

This rearrangement joins TRBV5-8 to TRBJ2-1; 12 nucleotides align to TRBD2. Germline trimming cut 4 bases from V and 7 bases from J; bases unmatched to any gene: 9. CDR3 length equals 16 residues. The germline CDR1 and CDR2 sequences are SGHTS and YDEGEE. The CDR3 reads CASSPRLAGVVNEQFF. Here the CDR3 DNA reads TGTGCCAGCAGCCCACGACTAGCGGGAGTCGTGAATGAGCAGTTCTTC.

The chain joins TRBV6-1 to TRBJ2-1; 11 bases agree with TRBD2. V gave up 6 bases and J gave up 4 bases; unmatched junction bases: 14. Germline V gene sequence: CDR1 MNHNS, CDR2 SASEGT. This CDR3 spans 18 amino acids. The CDR3 region is CASREKLAGANSYNEQFF. CDR3 in DNA: TGTGCCAGCAGAGAAAAACTAGCGGGAGCAAACAGTTACAATGAGCAGTTCTTC.

The V gene is TRBV6-5, the J gene TRBJ1-2; 7 bases are shared with TRBD1. The CDR3 consists of 14 residues. The germline gives CDR1 MNHEY, CDR2 SVGAGI. V was pared by 6 bases and J by 7 bases, with 11 bases of the junction left unmatched. DNA for the CDR3: TGTGCCAGCAGACCCACAGGGGACGGACGTGGCTACACCTTC. Amino acid sequence: CASRPTGDGRGYTF.

The chain employs TRBV15 and TRBJ1-2; D is uncertain. Germline values: CDR1 LNHNV, CDR2 YYDKDF (reference sequence). V lost 1 base and J lost 2, with 5 bases in between. The CDR3 is 13 amino acids. DNA of the CDR3: TGTGCCACCAGCAGAGTCAGGAACTATGGCTACACCTTC. It encodes CATSRVRNYGYTF.

In this sample, this clone turned up once. V and J are TRBV5-6 and TRBJ2-2; D is perhaps TRBD2 (5 bases). Germline lookup yields CDR1 SGHDT and CDR2 YYEEEE. Deletions cut 1 base from V and 6 bases from J, with 13 bases between. The CDR3 is 15 residues long. This chain's CDR3 is CASSLMLGKAGELFF. DNA for the CDR3: TGTGCCAGCAGCTTGATGCTCGGGAAAGCCGGGGAGCTGTTTTTT.

This chain links TRBV5-1 with TRBJ2-7; 13 bases match TRBD2. Trimming removed 0 bases from V and 1 base from J; junction bases left unmatched: 7. The germline V gene encodes CDR1 SGHRS and CDR2 YFSETQ. The CDR3 consists of 18 residues. This chain's CDR3 is CASSLAGGGLAGSYEQYF. DNA for the CDR3: TGCGCCAGCAGCTTGGCCGGTGGGGGACTAGCGGGGTCCTACGAGCAGTACTTC. Complete variable domain (other parts from reference TRBV5-1 and TRBJ2-7): KAGVTQTPRYLIKTRGQQVTLSCSPISGHRSVSWYQQTPGQGLQFLFEYFSETQRNKGNFPGRFSGRQFSNSRSEMNVSTLELGDSALYLCASSLAGGGLAGSYEQYFGPGTRLTVT.

CDR3 in amino acids: CAIPGGPPYEQYF. The DNA of the CDR3 is TGTGCCATACCCGGGGGACCACCTTACGAGCAGTACTTC. The chain has TRBV19 and TRBJ2-7; possibly TRBD2 for D (6 bases). The germline V gene has CDR1 LNHDA and CDR2 SQIVND (reference sequence). The CDR3 totals 13 residues. Deletions cut 10 bases from V and 4 bases from J, with 17 bases between.

The V and J genes are TRBV6-1 and TRBJ1-2, with TRBD1 matching 8 bases. The CDR3 runs to 15 residues. Trimming cost V 4 bases and J 8 bases; bases outside gene matches: 12. Germline CDR1 and CDR2: MNHNS and SASEGT. The CDR3 reads CASSAIGQGRGGYTF. The CDR3 nucleotides are TGTGCCAGCAGTGCTATCGGACAGGGTAGAGGCGGCTACACCTTC.

The V and J genes are TRBV11-3 and TRBJ2-7; the match to TRBD2 covers 8 bases. Germline V lookup: CDR1 SGHNT, CDR2 YENEEA. V was pared by 1 base and J by 5 bases, with 7 bases of the junction left unmatched. The CDR3 totals 15 residues. The CDR3 loop reads CASSLGAGEVDEQYF. The CDR3, as DNA: TGTGCCAGCAGCTTAGGAGCGGGAGAGGTGGACGAGCAGTACTTC.

The CDR3 loop is CASREQGKSNQPQHF. In nucleotides, the CDR3 is TGTGCCAGCCGCGAACAGGGTAAGAGCAATCAGCCCCAGCATTTT. The chain joins TRBV28 to TRBJ1-5, with TRBD1 as a possible D gene (6 bases). The CDR3 has 15 amino acids. Per the germline V gene, CDR1 is MDHEN and CDR2 is SYDVKM. Trimming took off 8 bases at V and 1 base at J, with 15 bases between the two ends. The full variable domain, its missing parts supplied by reference TRBV28 and TRBJ1-5, is DVKVTQSSRYLVKRTGEKVFLECVQDMDHENMFWYRQDPGLGLRLIYFSYDVKMKEKGDIPEGYSVSREKKERFSLILESASTNQTSMYLCASREQGKSNQPQHFGDGTRLSIL.

This clone is a singleton in its sample. V and J are TRBV29-1 and TRBJ2-2, with 7 bases fitting TRBD1. The CDR3 covers 13 residues. Germline V gene sequence: CDR1 SQVTM, CDR2 ANQGSEA. Trimming at V came to 4 bases and at J to 7 bases, leaving 6 bases not matched to a gene. CDR3 nucleotides: TGCAGCGTTGGGGGGACAGCCTTCGGGGAGCTGTTTTTT. It codes for CSVGGTAFGELFF.

V gene TRBV20-1 combines with J gene TRBJ2-7; D is uncertain. V was pared by 7 bases and J by 1 base, with 8 bases between. From germline, CDR1 is DFQATT and CDR2 SNEGSKA (reference sequence). The CDR3 sequence is 11 residues long. CDR3 protein: CSGEISYEQYF. The CDR3 coding sequence is TGCAGTGGCGAGATTTCCTACGAGCAGTACTTC.

The CDR3 protein is CASSMGQGGPNTGELFF. The CDR3 DNA is TGTGCCAGCAGCATGGGACAGGGGGGCCCGAACACCGGGGAGCTGTTTTTT. The genes are TRBV5-4 and TRBJ2-2, with 11 bases lining up with TRBD1. Unmatched junction bases numbered 5, after V lost 4 bases and J lost 0 bases. Germline V gives CDR1 SGHNT, CDR2 YYREEE (reference sequence). The CDR3 totals 17 residues.

This chain uses TRBV7-2 with TRBJ2-3; TRBD2 aligns across 10 bases. The CDR3 has 15 residues. Germline assignment: CDR1 SGHTA and CDR2 FQGNSA. After removal of 6 bases from V and 5 bases from J, the junction contained 8 bases not matched to a gene. CDR3 sequence (DNA): TGTGCCAGCAGAGAGCGGGAGGGCCTGGGAGATACGCAGTATTTT. It specifies CASREREGLGDTQYF.

The V gene is TRBV5-1, the J gene TRBJ1-6; D is possibly TRBD1 (5 bases). Germline V gives CDR1 SGHRS, CDR2 YFSETQ. This CDR3 region has 15 residues. V lost 0 bases and J lost 10, with 14 bases in between. For the CDR3, the DNA is TGCGCCAGCAGCTTGGGGGGCAGGCCTAACTCACCCCTCCACTTT. This translates into CASSLGGRPNSPLHF.

The chain joins TRBV27 to TRBJ2-7, with 8 bases fitting TRBD2. Per the germline V gene, CDR1 is MNHEY and CDR2 is SMNVEV (reference sequence). The junction had 4 bases not matched to a gene; V was cut back by 2 bases and J by 4 bases. The length of the CDR3 is 14 residues. This CDR3 is CASSLDRLAYEQYF. CDR3 coding DNA: TGTGCCAGCAGTTTAGACCGACTAGCGTACGAGCAGTACTTC.

The V call is TRBV2, the J call TRBJ2-2; a weak D match, TRBD2 (6 bases). CDR1 is SNHLY, CDR2 FYNNEI, per germline. The V gene lost 8 bases and the J gene lost 6 bases, with 25 bases spanning the gap. The CDR3 length is 17 residues. The CDR3 is CASESTLGGPRSGELFF. For the CDR3, the DNA is TGTGCCAGCGAGTCTACCTTGGGGGGTCCCCGATCCGGGGAGCTGTTTTTT.

The V and J genes are TRBV19 and TRBJ1-5; a weak D match, TRBD1 (6 bases). This CDR3 has 20 residues. Germline CDR1 LNHDA, CDR2 SQIVND (reference sequence). V lost 8 bases and J 0 bases, leaving 29 bases between the germline ends. CDR3 DNA: TGTGCCAGTTCCATTCAGGGGTCTGGGGGGGGTCGATATAGCAATCAGCCCCAGCATTTT. Translating gives CASSIQGSGGGRYSNQPQHF. Looking up the rest from reference TRBV19 and TRBJ1-5 gives the full variable domain: DGGITQSPKYLFRKEGQNVTLSCEQNLNHDAMYWYRQDPGQGLRLIYYSQIVNDFQKGDIAEGYSVSREKKESFPLTVTSAQKNPTAFYLCASSIQGSGGGRYSNQPQHFGDGTRLSIL.

This chain joins TRBV5-4 and TRBJ2-2, with TRBD2 matching over 12 bases. Per the germline V gene, CDR1 is SGHNT and CDR2 is YYREEE (reference sequence). The CDR3 has 16 residues. With 0 bases clipped from V and 7 bases from J, the junction kept 4 bases outside the gene matches. CDR3 nucleotide sequence: TGTGCCAGCAGCTTGGGACTAGCGGGAGTGTTCGGGGAGCTGTTTTTT. It is translated as CASSLGLAGVFGELFF.

The chain joins TRBV30 to TRBJ1-6, with 8 bases that match TRBD1. CDR1 and CDR2 (germline): GTSNPN, SVGIG (reference sequence). This CDR3 contains 16 residues. With 0 bases clipped from V and 9 bases from J, the junction kept 10 bases outside the gene matches. The CDR3 nucleotides read TGTGCCTGGAGTGTTAGCTCCCCAGGGGGCATTTCACCCCTCCACTTT. It translates to CAWSVSSPGGISPLHF.

The genes are TRBV5-1 and TRBJ2-5; possible D gene TRBD1, 6 bases. This CDR3 is 15 amino acids long. The germline gives CDR1 SGHRS, CDR2 YFSETQ. The germline V and J ends were trimmed by 4 bases and 2 bases, with 15 bases remaining between them. CDR3 protein: CASSPQQGDQETQYF. In DNA form, the CDR3 reads TGCGCCAGCAGCCCCCAACAGGGTGATCAAGAGACCCAGTACTTC.

In its sample, this clone was seen a few times. The rearrangement links TRBV27 to TRBJ2-7; possible D gene TRBD2, 6 bases. In germline, CDR1 is MNHEY, CDR2 SMNVEV (reference sequence). The CDR3 is made up of 14 amino acids. V lost 2 bases to trimming and J lost 5 bases, with 13 bases between them. Written as DNA, the CDR3 is TGTGCCAGCAGTTTACCCGGGAGAGATAACGAGCAGTACTTC. Residues: CASSLPGRDNEQYF.

The chain employs TRBV6-6 and TRBJ2-7, with 10 bases aligning to TRBD2. The CDR3 has 14 amino acids. Unmatched junction bases numbered 0, after V lost 2 bases and J lost 2 bases. Germline assignment: CDR1 MNHNY and CDR2 SVGAGI (reference sequence). In DNA, the CDR3 is TGTGCCAGCAGTTACACTAGCGGGGCCTACGAGCAGTACTTC. Translated, it gives CASSYTSGAYEQYF.

V is TRBV19 and J is TRBJ2-1; 7 nucleotides match TRBD2. The CDR3 covers 18 residues. V was pared by 6 bases and J by 0 bases, with 14 bases of the junction left unmatched. Germline CDR1 and CDR2: LNHDA and SQIVND (reference sequence). CDR3 loop: CASRGTTPAGRSYNEQFF. CDR3 nucleotide sequence: TGTGCCAGTAGAGGGACTACCCCCGCGGGTCGCTCCTACAATGAGCAGTTCTTC.

The V and J genes are TRBV6-6 and TRBJ2-1; TRBD2 agrees at 9 bases. CDR1 and CDR2 from the germline V gene are MNHNY and SVGAGI (reference sequence). V lost 0 bases to trimming and J lost 5 bases; unmatched junction nucleotides: 5. The CDR3 is 16 amino acids. DNA of the CDR3: TGTGCCAGCAGTTACTCGGGGAGCGGGAGGAACAATGAGCAGTTCTTC. Translation: CASSYSGSGRNNEQFF.

The rearrangement links TRBV14 to TRBJ2-3; possibly TRBD2 for D (5 bases). There are 16 residues in the CDR3. V was cut by 4 bases and J by 1 base, with 15 bases left in between. CDR1 is SGHDN and CDR2 is FVKESK in the germline V gene. The CDR3 DNA is TGTGCCAGCAGCCCTAGGAGGTCTCTTCGCACAGATACGCAGTATTTT. Protein sequence: CASSPRRSLRTDTQYF.

The sample holds one count of this clone. The chain combines TRBV28 with TRBJ2-7, with 11 bases aligning to TRBD2. Germline CDR1 is MDHEN and CDR2 is SYDVKM. With V trimmed by 5 bases and J by 4 bases, 10 bases remained unmatched. This CDR3 has 16 amino acids. CDR3 bases: TGTGCCAGCAGTCCCTATAGCGGGAGGGCCCAGTACGAGCAGTACTTC. Translation: CASSPYSGRAQYEQYF.

The chain links TRBV5-1 to TRBJ2-5; 7 bases fit TRBD1. The J call could be wrong; TRBJ2-7 is a better fit for the DNA end. CDR3 length equals 13 residues. CDR1 and CDR2 (germline): SGHRS, YFSETQ. DNA for the CDR3: TGCGCCAGCAGCTCAGGGGGATCATACGAGCAGTACTTC. Its protein is CASSSGGSYEQYF.

V is TRBV5-4 and J is TRBJ1-4; tentative D call: TRBD1 (6 bases). The CDR3 is 15 residues long. CDR1 is SGHNT, CDR2 YYREEE, per germline (reference sequence). V gave up 3 bases and J gave up 8 bases, with 17 bases separating them. The CDR3 nucleotides read TGTGCCAGCAGCTCAAGTCGGGGGGCAGAGGAAAAACTGTTTTTT. Protein product: CASSSSRGAEEKLFF.

The CDR3 reads CSVRSGANTGELFF. The DNA for the CDR3 is TGCAGCGTGCGGTCGGGAGCGAACACCGGGGAGCTGTTTTTT. This chain uses TRBV29-1 with TRBJ2-2; maybe TRBD2 (6 bases). The germline CDR1 and CDR2 sequences are SQVTM and ANQGSEA. This CDR3 is built from 14 residues. Between the trimmed V and J ends, which lost 6 bases and 0 bases, there was a span of 11 bases.